Listed below are T cell receptor beta chains from one sample, sequenced in a study of cytomegalovirus exposure and HLA in healthy donors. The protocol was immunoSEQ multiplex PCR, while the TCRdb copy is restricted to in-frame clones and leaves out a portion. The sample lists 100,000 or so clones; 70% to 80% were seen once. The specimen was PBMCs. These receptors were obtained from a man aged 30-40 years in good health and CMV-seronegative. CDR3s include the opening cysteine and the closing phenylalanine or tryptophan. A D gene is named only where the DNA matches it firmly. The size field is filled for only some rows; it gives once, few, many or a size class.

>.|TRBD2|TRBV19|15|TRBJ2-5
TGTGCCAGTAGTCGAGGGACTAGCACTGAAGAGACCCAGTACTTC
CASSRGTSTEETQYF
>.|TRBD2|TRBV28|15|TRBJ2-3
TGTGCCACAAAACGAGCGGGAGGAAATACAGATACGCAGTATTTT
CATKRAGGNTDTQYF
>.|.|TRBV4-3|15|TRBJ1-2
TGCGCCAGCAGCCAAGATATTCGGGGAACCTATGGCTACACCTTC
CASSQDIRGTYGYTF
>.|TRBD2|TRBV7-2|16|TRBJ2-7
TGTGCCAGCAGCTCGGGGGTGCGGGGGATCACCTACGAGCAGTACTTC
CASSSGVRGITYEQYF
>.|.|TRBV19|13|TRBJ1-2
TGTGCCAGTATGGACAGAGCTAACTATGGCTACACCTTC
CASMDRANYGYTF
>.|TRBD2|TRBV5-4|15|TRBJ2-1
TGTGCCAGCAGCTTTCGTAGCGGGGGGTACAATGAGCAGTTCTTC
CASSFRSGGYNEQFF
>.|.|TRBV7-2|16|TRBJ2-2
TGTGCCAGCAGCTCCTACCTTGGTACGAACACCGGGGAGCTGTTTTTT
CASSSYLGTNTGELFF
>once|.|TRBV19|17|TRBJ1-2
TGTGCCAGTAGTACCCCCGTTAGGCGGGGGAGTAACTATGGCTACACCTTC
CASSTPVRRGSNYGYTF
>.|.|TRBV7-9|12|TRBJ2-2
TGTGCCAGCCAGATGGGCGCCGGGGAGCTGTTTTTT
CASQMGAGELFF
>.|TRBD2|TRBV27|15|TRBJ2-4
TGTGCCAGCAGTTCTCTAGCGGGAGGTGTAAACATTCAGTACTTC
CASSSLAGGVNIQYF
>few|TRBD1|TRBV2|14|TRBJ1-5
TGTGCCAGCAGTTTCGACAGGGGGTATCAGCCCCAGCATTTT
CASSFDRGYQPQHF
>.|TRBD2|TRBV9|14|TRBJ2-7
TGTGCCAGCAGCGCAGCGGGAGGTGCCTACGAGCAGTACTTC
CASSAAGGAYEQYF
>.|.|TRBV6-1|15|TRBJ2-1
TGTGCCAGCAGTGAAACAGGGAGCTCCTACAATGAGCAGTTCTTC
CASSETGSSYNEQFF
>few|TRBD2|TRBV6-6|15|TRBJ2-3
TGTGCCAGCAGTCCCGGGACTAGCGGCACAGATACGCAGTATTTT
CASSPGTSGTDTQYF
>.|.|TRBV19|12|TRBJ1-1
TGTGCCAGTAGCTTCGGTTTGACTGAAGCTTTCTTT
CASSFGLTEAFF
>.|TRBD2|TRBV15|16|TRBJ2-1
TGTGCCACCAGCAGACCCCTAGCGGGGGGACTCAATGAGCAGTTCTTC
CATSRPLAGGLNEQFF
>.|TRBD1|TRBV6-1|14|TRBJ2-7
TGTGCCAGCAGTGGGGACAGGGGGCCCTACGAGCAGTACTTC
CASSGDRGPYEQYF
>.|.|TRBV2|14|TRBJ2-7
TGTGCCAGCATTAAGGAGGGGAGCTCCTACGAGCAGTACTTC
CASIKEGSSYEQYF
>.|.|TRBV11-3|13|TRBJ2-7
TGTGCCAGCAGCTTAGTTACGAGCTACGAGCAGTACTTC
CASSLVTSYEQYF
>few|TRBD1|TRBV6-5|15|TRBJ1-1
TGTGCCAGCAGTTCCCTACAGGGGAGGAACACTGAAGCTTTCTTT
CASSSLQGRNTEAFF
>.|TRBD1|TRBV4-3|14|TRBJ2-1
TGCGCCAGCAGCGCCCGGGACAGACTCAATGAGCAGTTCTTC
CASSARDRLNEQFF
>.|TRBD2|TRBV11-2|14|TRBJ2-1
TGTGCCAGCAGCTTACGGGCTAGCGGGGAGGAGCAGTTCTTC
CASSLRASGEEQFF
>few|.|TRBV6-6|12|TRBJ1-3
TGTGCCAGCGCGCAGCCGGGGGGGACCATATATTTT
CASAQPGGTIYF
>.|.|TRBV25-1|13|TRBJ2-1
TGTGCCAGCAGTGGGACAGCGTTTAATGAGCAGTTCTTC
CASSGTAFNEQFF
>.|TRBD2|TRBV2|13|TRBJ2-7
TGTGCCAGTAATCCTAGCGGGAGGGGCGAGCAGTACTTC
CASNPSGRGEQYF
>.|.|TRBV6-5|14|TRBJ1-3
TGTGCCAGCAGTCTCCGGGGGACTGGAAACACCATATATTTT
CASSLRGTGNTIYF
>.|TRBD1|TRBV7-9|17|TRBJ1-5
TGTGCCAGCAGCACGAAACCCGGGACAGGGAACGATCAGCCCCAGCATTTT
CASSTKPGTGNDQPQHF
>.|TRBD2|TRBV6-1|14|TRBJ2-7
TGTGCCAGCAGTGGTCAGGGACTAGTCTACGAGCAGTACTTC
CASSGQGLVYEQYF
>.|TRBD2|TRBV6-5|14|TRBJ2-1
TGTGCCAGCAGGGGGACTAGCCCGTACAATGAGCAGTTCTTC
CASRGTSPYNEQFF
>.|TRBD2|TRBV5-6|15|TRBJ2-3
TGTGCCAGCGGGTCGGGGGGGGCCCCCCAAGGTACGCAGTATTTT
CASGSGGAPQGTQYF
>once|TRBD1|TRBV10-2|14|TRBJ2-7
TGCGCCAGCGGGAGACAGGGGGCAAAGTACGAGCAGTACTTC
CASGRQGAKYEQYF
>.|.|TRBV28|14|TRBJ2-4
TGTGCCAGCAGCTCCAGGGCCCGCCCCCCCATTCAGTACTTC
CASSSRARPPIQYF
>.|TRBD1|TRBV29-1|14|TRBJ1-3
TGCAGCGTTTGCCGGGACAGGGCTGGAAACACCATATATTTT
CSVCRDRAGNTIYF
>.|TRBD2|TRBV7-9|12|TRBJ2-7
TGTGCCAGCATGCGGGAGAACTACGAGCAGTACTTC
CASMRENYEQYF
>.|.|TRBV6-5|15|TRBJ1-5
TGTGCCAGCAGTCGCCATGCGCGAGACAATCAGCCCCAGCATTTT
CASSRHARDNQPQHF
>.|TRBD2|TRBV6-4|13|TRBJ2-3
TGTGCCAGCAGTCTCGAACTAGCGGATACGCAGTATTTT
CASSLELADTQYF
>.|TRBD2|TRBV29-1|12|TRBJ2-1
TGCAGCGTAAGGACTAGCGGGGATGAGCAGTTCTTC
CSVRTSGDEQFF
>few|TRBD1|TRBV5-4|15|TRBJ2-1
TGTGCCAGCAGCTTAATGCACAGGGGTGTTGATGAGCAGTTCTTC
CASSLMHRGVDEQFF
>few|TRBD1|TRBV6-5|14|TRBJ1-4
TGTGCCAGCAGCCAATCTTGGACAGGGGAGAAACTGTTTTTT
CASSQSWTGEKLFF
>.|TRBD2|TRBV28|16|TRBJ2-2
TGTGCCAGCAGTGCCGCGGGACTATCAAACACCGGGGAGCTGTTTTTT
CASSAAGLSNTGELFF
>once|TRBD1|TRBV29-1|15|TRBJ1-4
TGCAGCGGACGGACAGGGCCCTCCCCTAATGAAAAACTGTTTTTT
CSGRTGPSPNEKLFF
>.|TRBD2|TRBV30|13|TRBJ2-2
TGTGCCTGGAGTGTGGGAGGGGACGGGGAGCTGTTTTTT
CAWSVGGDGELFF
>.|.|TRBV2|17|TRBJ2-2
TGTGCCAGCAGTGAACCCGCCCGGGAGTTGGACACCGGGGAGCTGTTTTTT
CASSEPARELDTGELFF
>.|TRBD2|TRBV6-1|15|TRBJ2-1
TGTGCCAGCCCCCTTTCTAGCGGGAGTTACAATGAGCAGTTCTTC
CASPLSSGSYNEQFF